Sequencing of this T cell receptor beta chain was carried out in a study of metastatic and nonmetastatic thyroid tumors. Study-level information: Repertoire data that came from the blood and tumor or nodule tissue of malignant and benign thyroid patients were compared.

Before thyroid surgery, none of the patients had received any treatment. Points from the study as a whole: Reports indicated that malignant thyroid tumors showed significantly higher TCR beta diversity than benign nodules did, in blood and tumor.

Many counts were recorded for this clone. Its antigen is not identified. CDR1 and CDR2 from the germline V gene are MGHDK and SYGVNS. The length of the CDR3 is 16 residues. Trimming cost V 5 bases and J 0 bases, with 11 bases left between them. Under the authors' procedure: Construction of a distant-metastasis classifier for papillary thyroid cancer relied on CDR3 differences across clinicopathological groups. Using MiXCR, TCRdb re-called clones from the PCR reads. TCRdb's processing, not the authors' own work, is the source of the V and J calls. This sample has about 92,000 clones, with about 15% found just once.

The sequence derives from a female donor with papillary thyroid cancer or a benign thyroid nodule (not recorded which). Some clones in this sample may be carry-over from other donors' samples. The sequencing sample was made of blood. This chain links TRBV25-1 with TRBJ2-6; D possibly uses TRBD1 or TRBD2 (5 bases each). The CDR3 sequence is CASSTPGSSGANVLTF. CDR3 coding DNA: TGTGCCAGCAGTACCCCAGGGAGCTCTGGGGCCAACGTCCTGACTTTC.